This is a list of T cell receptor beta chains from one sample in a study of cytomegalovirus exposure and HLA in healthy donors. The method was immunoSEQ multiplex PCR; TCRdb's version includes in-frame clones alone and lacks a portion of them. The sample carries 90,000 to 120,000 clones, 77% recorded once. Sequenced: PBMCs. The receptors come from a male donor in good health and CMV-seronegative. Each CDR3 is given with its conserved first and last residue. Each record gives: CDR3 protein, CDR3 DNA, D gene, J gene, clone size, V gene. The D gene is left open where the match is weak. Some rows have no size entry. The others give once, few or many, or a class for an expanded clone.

CASRTGTSDYNEQFF	TGTGCCAGCAGGACGGGGACTAGTGACTACAATGAGCAGTTCTTC	TRBD2	TRBJ2-1	few	TRBV2
CASRRGLAKNIQYF	TGTGCCAGCAGAAGGGGGTTAGCCAAAAACATTCAGTACTTC	.	TRBJ2-4	.	TRBV13
CAISEPGQRMETQYF	TGTGCCATCAGTGAACCGGGACAGAGGATGGAGACCCAGTACTTC	TRBD1	TRBJ2-5	.	TRBV10-3
CASSPGQGGGQPQHF	TGTGCCAGTAGTCCCGGACAGGGGGGAGGTCAGCCCCAGCATTTT	TRBD1	TRBJ1-5	.	TRBV19
CAWSVLLAGGPKFF	TGTGCCTGGAGTGTACTTCTAGCGGGAGGGCCAAAGTTCTTC	TRBD2	TRBJ2-1	.	TRBV30
CASSPPTGTGELFF	TGTGCCAGCTCACCTCCGACAGGGACCGGGGAGCTGTTTTTT	TRBD1	TRBJ2-2	few	TRBV18
CASSTGTGVSNYGYTF	TGCGCCAGCAGTACCGGGACAGGCGTCTCTAACTATGGCTACACCTTC	TRBD1	TRBJ1-2	.	TRBV5-1
CASSSIAGEASYEQYF	TGTGCCAGCAGCTCCATAGCGGGAGAGGCCTCCTACGAGCAGTACTTC	TRBD2	TRBJ2-7	.	TRBV11-2
CASSFPTGGETQYF	TGTGCCAGCAGCTTCCCGACAGGGGGAGAGACCCAGTACTTC	TRBD1	TRBJ2-5	.	TRBV7-9
CASSSQGARNTEAFF	TGTGCCAGCAGCTCCCAGGGGGCGAGGAACACTGAAGCTTTCTTT	TRBD1	TRBJ1-1	.	TRBV9
CASSVGSDSYNEQFF	TGTGCCAGCAGCGTGGGTAGCGACTCCTACAATGAGCAGTTCTTC	.	TRBJ2-1	.	TRBV9
CASRTGGIRAFF	TGTGCCAGCAGGACAGGGGGCATACGAGCTTTCTTT	TRBD1	TRBJ1-1	.	TRBV6-5
CASSELQGATDTQYF	TGTGCCAGCAGTGAACTGCAGGGCGCGACAGATACGCAGTATTTT	.	TRBJ2-3	.	TRBV6-1
CASIPRGGYEQYF	TGTGCCAGTATCCCACGGGGGGGCTACGAGCAGTACTTC	TRBD2	TRBJ2-7	.	TRBV19
CAWTRGTGELFF	TGTGCCTGGACTCGAGGGACCGGGGAGCTGTTTTTT	.	TRBJ2-2	.	TRBV30
CASSLPSGTANTGELFF	TGTGCCAGCAGCCTGCCGTCCGGGACAGCGAACACCGGGGAGCTGTTTTTT	TRBD1	TRBJ2-2	.	TRBV7-9
CASSPDSAGELFF	TGTGCCAGCAGTCCGGACTCTGCCGGGGAGCTGTTTTTT	.	TRBJ2-2	.	TRBV2
CASSFEKLAGLDTQYF	TGTGCCAGCAGTTTTGAAAAACTAGCGGGGCTAGATACGCAGTATTTT	TRBD2	TRBJ2-3	.	TRBV28
CASSYSQTYSTDTQYF	TGTGCCAGCAGTTACTCACAGACCTATAGCACAGATACGCAGTATTTT	.	TRBJ2-3	.	TRBV6-5
CASSETSGRAREQYF	TGTGCCAGCAGTGAGACTAGCGGGAGGGCAAGGGAGCAGTACTTC	TRBD2	TRBJ2-7	few	TRBV2
CASSDIRAEAFF	TGTGCCAGCTCGGACATTAGGGCTGAAGCTTTCTTT	.	TRBJ1-1	.	TRBV28
CASSPQGNSNQPQHF	TGTGCCAGCTCACCACAGGGGAATAGCAATCAGCCCCAGCATTTT	.	TRBJ1-5	few	TRBV18
CASSLDPGQFNEQFF	TGTGCCAGCAGCTTGGATCCCGGACAGTTCAATGAGCAGTTCTTC	.	TRBJ2-1	.	TRBV5-4
CASSLDMNTEAFF	TGTGCCAGCAGTTTAGACATGAACACTGAAGCTTTCTTT	.	TRBJ1-1	.	TRBV28
CASSPGDSTAEKLFF	TGTGCCAGCTCACCAGGGGACAGTACGGCTGAAAAACTGTTTTTT	TRBD1	TRBJ1-4	.	TRBV18
CASSFSTAGNTEAFF	TGCGCCAGCAGCTTCTCCACCGCAGGGAACACTGAAGCTTTCTTT	.	TRBJ1-1	.	TRBV5-1
CASRKGLAVYNEQFF	TGTGCCAGCAGAAAGGGACTAGCGGTTTACAATGAGCAGTTCTTC	TRBD2	TRBJ2-1	.	TRBV28
CASSNNRGTNEKLFF	TGTGCCAGCTCAAATAACAGGGGAACTAATGAAAAACTGTTTTTT	TRBD1	TRBJ1-4	once	TRBV18
CASSLMGQFSYEQYF	TGTGCCAGCAGTTTAATGGGACAGTTTTCCTACGAGCAGTACTTC	TRBD1	TRBJ2-7	.	TRBV27
CASSYSSGNGEKLFF	TGTGCCAGCAGTTACTCATCGGGTAATGGTGAAAAACTGTTTTTT	.	TRBJ1-4	.	TRBV6-5
CASSAFQGNNEQFF	TGTGCCAGCAGTGCTTTTCAGGGTAACAATGAGCAGTTCTTC	.	TRBJ2-1	.	TRBV6-1
CASTDRVNEQYF	TGTGCCAGCACGGACAGGGTCAACGAGCAGTACTTC	TRBD1	TRBJ2-7	once	TRBV7-2
CASSFSGANVLTF	TGTGCCAGCAGCTTTAGTGGGGCCAACGTCCTGACTTTC	.	TRBJ2-6	few	TRBV7-9
CASSPSIAGGAYEQYF	TGTGCCAGCAGCCCAAGCATAGCGGGAGGGGCCTACGAGCAGTACTTC	TRBD2	TRBJ2-7	once	TRBV9
CSAAPRSGYTF	TGCAGTGCCGCCCCGAGGAGCGGCTACACCTTC	.	TRBJ1-2	once	TRBV20-1
CASSWDYAEQFF	TGTGCCAGCAGCTGGGACTATGCTGAGCAGTTCTTC	TRBD2	TRBJ2-1	.	TRBV7-2
CASSLVREQYF	TGTGCCAGCAGCTTGGTTCGGGAGCAGTACTTC	.	TRBJ2-7	.	TRBV7-6
CASTSSGRNEQFF	TGTGCCAGCACGTCCAGCGGGAGGAATGAGCAGTTCTTC	TRBD2	TRBJ2-1	once	TRBV9
CASSLGTSGRGLNEQFF	TGTGCCAGCAGCCTTGGGACTAGCGGGAGGGGATTGAATGAGCAGTTCTTC	TRBD2	TRBJ2-1	.	TRBV5-4
CASRGPGQGTYGYTF	TGTGCCAGTAGGGGACCGGGACAGGGAACCTATGGCTACACCTTC	TRBD1	TRBJ1-2	.	TRBV19
CASSSGLAGGESYEQYF	TGTGCCAGCAGCTCCGGACTAGCGGGAGGCGAGTCCTACGAGCAGTACTTC	TRBD2	TRBJ2-7	.	TRBV5-4
CASSLGGTSTYYEQYF	TGCGCCAGCAGCTTGGGTGGGACTAGCACTTATTACGAGCAGTACTTC	TRBD2	TRBJ2-7	few	TRBV5-1
CASSNNQPQHF	TGTGCCAGCAGTAACAATCAGCCCCAGCATTTT	.	TRBJ1-5	.	TRBV21-1
CATSRDRIGRGTDTQYF	TGTGCCACCAGCAGAGATCGGATAGGTAGAGGTACAGATACGCAGTATTTT	.	TRBJ2-3	.	TRBV15
CASSFYTGTANTGELFF	TGTGCCAGCAGCTTTTACACGGGGACAGCAAACACCGGGGAGCTGTTTTTT	TRBD1	TRBJ2-2	once	TRBV11-2
CASSQVRRLAGGRYEQYF	TGTGCCAGCAGCCAAGTACGAAGGCTAGCGGGAGGGCGGTACGAGCAGTACTTC	TRBD2	TRBJ2-7	.	TRBV5-6
CASSLAGKFDTQYF	TGTGCCAGCAGCTTGGCAGGGAAATTCGATACGCAGTATTTT	.	TRBJ2-3	.	TRBV7-9
CATSSQRGGAYGYTF	TGTGCCACCAGCAGCCAAAGGGGGGGCGCTTATGGCTACACCTTC	.	TRBJ1-2	.	TRBV15
CASSPKTGGAYGYTF	TGTGCCAGCTCGCCAAAGACAGGGGGCGCTTATGGCTACACCTTC	TRBD1	TRBJ1-2	.	TRBV18
CASSIDVIAGATNEKLFF	TGTGCCAGTAGTATAGACGTAATCGCCGGGGCAACTAATGAAAAACTGTTTTTT	.	TRBJ1-4	once	TRBV19
CASSFSGVNEQFF	TGTGCCAGCAGCTTCTCGGGGGTGAATGAGCAGTTCTTC	.	TRBJ2-1	once	TRBV7-7
CASRKDKGNGYTF	TGTGCCAGCAGAAAGGACAAAGGGAATGGCTACACCTTC	.	TRBJ1-2	.	TRBV28
CASSIRIAGDPNEQFF	TGTGCCAGTAGTATCCGCATAGCGGGAGACCCAAATGAGCAGTTCTTC	TRBD2	TRBJ2-1	few	TRBV19
CASSTGATNEKLFF	TGTGCCAGCAGCACAGGGGCAACTAATGAAAAACTGTTTTTT	TRBD1	TRBJ1-4	.	TRBV6-1
CASGRDWADNEQFF	TGTGCCAGCGGCCGGGACTGGGCCGACAATGAGCAGTTCTTC	.	TRBJ2-1	.	TRBV27
CASSPGTGGYEQYF	TGTGCCAGTAGTCCCGGGACAGGGGGTTACGAGCAGTACTTC	TRBD1	TRBJ2-7	.	TRBV19
CASSPSLTGELFF	TGTGCCAGCAGTCCTTCTCTCACCGGGGAGCTGTTTTTT	.	TRBJ2-2	.	TRBV27
CASSLAQGKGETQYF	TGTGCCAGCAGCCTAGCACAGGGAAAGGGGGAGACCCAGTACTTC	.	TRBJ2-5	.	TRBV14
CASRDGTGNTEAFF	TGCGCCAGCAGAGACGGGACAGGGAACACTGAAGCTTTCTTT	TRBD1	TRBJ1-1	.	TRBV10-1